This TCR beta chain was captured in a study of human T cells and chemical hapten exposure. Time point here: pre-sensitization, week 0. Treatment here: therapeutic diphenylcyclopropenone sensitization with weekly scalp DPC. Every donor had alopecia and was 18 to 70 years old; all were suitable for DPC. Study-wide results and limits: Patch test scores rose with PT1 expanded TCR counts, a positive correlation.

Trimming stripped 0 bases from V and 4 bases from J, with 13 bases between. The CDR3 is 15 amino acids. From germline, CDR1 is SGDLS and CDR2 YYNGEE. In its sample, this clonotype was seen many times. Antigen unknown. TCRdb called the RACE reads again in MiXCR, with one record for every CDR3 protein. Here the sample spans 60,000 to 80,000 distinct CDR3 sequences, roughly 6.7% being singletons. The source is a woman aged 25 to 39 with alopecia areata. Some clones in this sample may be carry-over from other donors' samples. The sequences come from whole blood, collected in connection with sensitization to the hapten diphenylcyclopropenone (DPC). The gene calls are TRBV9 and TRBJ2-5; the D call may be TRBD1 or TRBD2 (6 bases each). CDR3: CASSVAARGGETQYF. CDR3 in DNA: TGTGCCAGCAGCGTAGCCGCCAGGGGAGGAGAGACCCAGTACTTC.